The 30 T cell receptor beta chains given below trace back to one sample, sequenced in a study of blood T cell repertoires in COVID-19. The table came from immunoSEQ multiplex PCR; TCRdb's copy has only in-frame clones and leaves some out. The sample carries 210,000 or so clones, around 84% recorded once. The source material was PBMCs or T cells enriched from blood (not recorded which). These receptor sequences come from a woman aged 40 to 50 with acute COVID-19.

The J gene is TRBJ2-3, the V gene TRBV15; TRBD2 aligns across 9 bases. The CDR3 covers 15 residues. The germline CDR1 and CDR2 sequences are LNHNV and YYDKDF (reference sequence). Trimming at V came to 3 bases and at J to 5 bases, leaving 6 bases not matched to a gene. CDR3 sequence: CATSSASGAGDTQYF. The CDR3 DNA reads TGTGCCACCAGCAGCGCTAGCGGGGCCGGAGATACGCAGTATTTT.

The chain recombines TRBV5-1 with TRBJ2-1, with TRBD2 matching over 12 bases. The V gene's germline CDR1 is SGHRS and CDR2 YFSETQ. This CDR3 has 14 residues. The ends lost 3 bases at V and 9 bases at J; junction bases unmatched: 4. The CDR3 spells CASSSTSGSIEQFF. The CDR3 nucleotides read TGCGCCAGCAGCTCGACTAGCGGGAGTATTGAGCAGTTCTTC.

The rearrangement joins TRBV9 to TRBJ2-7; TRBD2 agrees at 9 bases. The V and J ends lost 0 bases and 6 bases, in that order; junction bases with no gene match: 10. The CDR3 has 16 residues. Germline V CDR1 and CDR2: SGDLS, YYNGEE. The CDR3 DNA reads as TGTGCCAGCAGCGTAGCGGCTAGCGGGGAGAGGGCCGAGCAGTACTTC. Translated: CASSVAASGERAEQYF.

This chain connects TRBV20-1 to TRBJ2-7; D is perhaps TRBD2 (5 bases). Germline V CDR1 and CDR2: DFQATT, SNEGSKA (reference sequence). The CDR3 covers 10 residues. V was pared by 5 bases and J by 11 bases, with 13 bases between. The CDR3 DNA follows: TGCAGTGCTCCCTGGGGAGCGGAGTACTTC. Protein product: CSAPWGAEYF.

The chain has TRBV28 and TRBJ1-2; D is perhaps TRBD1 (5 bases). V was cut by 3 bases and J by 5 bases, with 16 bases left in between. The CDR3 contains 15 residues. Germline V gene data show CDR1 as MDHEN and CDR2 as SYDVKM. The CDR3 DNA is TGTGCCAGCAGTTTCGGGGGGGTCCCTGGATATGGCTACACCTTC. Its protein product is CASSFGGVPGYGYTF.

The chain has TRBV5-5 and TRBJ2-1, with a tentative D call TRBD1 (5 bases). Deletions cut 2 bases from V and 8 bases from J, with 11 bases between. There are 13 residues in the CDR3. CDR1 is SGHKS and CDR2 is YYEKEE in the germline V gene (reference sequence). The DNA of the CDR3 is TGTGCCAGCAGCTTAATAGGGGTGGATGAGCAGTTCTTC. Encoded protein: CASSLIGVDEQFF.

The CDR3 DNA reads TGTGCCTGGAGTAGGACAGGGGACTACACTGAAGCTTTCTTT. Its translation is CAWSRTGDYTEAFF. The V call is TRBV30, the J call TRBJ1-1; 9 bases align to TRBD1. V dropped 2 bases and J dropped 3; count of bases not matched to a gene: 4. The germline V gene encodes CDR1 GTSNPN and CDR2 SVGIG (reference sequence). CDR3 size: 14 residues.

The chain links TRBV5-1 to TRBJ2-3, with 8 bases that match TRBD2. Trimming removed 6 bases from V and 0 bases from J; junction bases left unmatched: 3. Per the germline V gene, CDR1 is SGHRS and CDR2 is YFSETQ. The CDR3 covers 14 residues. DNA of the CDR3: TGCGCCAGCAACCTAGCGGGTAGCACAGATACGCAGTATTTT. Translation: CASNLAGSTDTQYF.

The chain combines TRBV7-2 with TRBJ2-7; 11 positions agree with TRBD2. Trimming cost V 5 bases and J 2 bases; bases outside gene matches: 5. Germline CDR1 and CDR2: SGHTA and FQGNSA. The length of the CDR3 is 15 residues. The chain's CDR3 is CASSQGLAETYEQYF. The CDR3 bases are TGTGCCAGCAGCCAGGGACTAGCGGAAACCTACGAGCAGTACTTC.

The V gene is TRBV19, the J gene TRBJ2-1; 8 bases are shared with TRBD2. Germline values: CDR1 LNHDA, CDR2 SQIVND (reference sequence). V shed 6 bases and J 4 bases; nucleotides not matched to a gene: 8. The CDR3 covers 15 residues. CDR3 loop: CASRDRGGMYNEQFF. In nucleotides, the CDR3 is TGTGCCAGTAGGGACCGGGGGGGTATGTACAATGAGCAGTTCTTC.

V gene TRBV18 combines with J gene TRBJ2-3; tentatively, D is TRBD2 (6 bases). The CDR3 runs 17 residues. From germline, CDR1 is KGHSH and CDR2 LQKENI. V was shortened by 2 bases and J by 4 bases, with 19 bases between the two germline ends. The CDR3 loop is CASSPEAGIIKSDTQYF. DNA of the CDR3: TGTGCCAGCTCACCAGAGGCGGGGATCATTAAATCAGATACGCAGTATTTT.

V is TRBV5-6 and J is TRBJ1-2; 11 bases line up with TRBD1. V trimming: 4 bases; J trimming: 10 bases; junction bases outside the gene matches: 3. In germline, CDR1 is SGHDT, CDR2 YYEEEE. The CDR3 contains 12 residues. The CDR3 protein is CASSRTGGDYTF. In DNA form, the CDR3 reads TGTGCCAGCAGCCGGACAGGGGGCGACTACACCTTC.

The V gene is TRBV19, the J gene TRBJ1-5; TRBD1 is a possible D gene (5 bases). The CDR3 length is 14 residues. CDR1 LNHDA and CDR2 SQIVND come from the germline V gene (reference sequence). Trimming pared 5 bases from V and 2 bases from J, leaving 10 bases between. CDR3 sequence (DNA): TGTGCCAGTAGTCCTTTAGGGGGCAATCAGCCCCAGCATTTT. Protein: CASSPLGGNQPQHF. Full variable domain (outside the CDR3, taken from reference TRBV19 and TRBJ1-5): DGGITQSPKYLFRKEGQNVTLSCEQNLNHDAMYWYRQDPGQGLRLIYYSQIVNDFQKGDIAEGYSVSREKKESFPLTVTSAQKNPTAFYLCASSPLGGNQPQHFGDGTRLSIL.

The gene calls are TRBV11-2 and TRBJ2-7; 10 bases agree with TRBD1. CDR3 size: 16 residues. V was clipped by 1 base and J by 3 bases; unmatched bases: 6. In germline, CDR1 is SGHAT, CDR2 FQNNGV. The CDR3 DNA is TGTGCCAGCAGCTTAGGGGACAGGGGCGAAAACTACGAGCAGTACTTC. It specifies CASSLGDRGENYEQYF.

CDR3 nucleotides: TGTGCCACCAGTGATCCTTCCGGGACAGGGGGCGCTAACTATGGCTACACCTTC. Translation: CATSDPSGTGGANYGYTF. The V and J genes are TRBV24-1 and TRBJ1-2; 12 bases match TRBD1. Germline V gives CDR1 KGHDR, CDR2 SFDVKD. With V trimmed by 3 bases and J by 0 bases, 7 bases remained unmatched. The CDR3 length is 18 residues.

V gene TRBV11-2 combines with J gene TRBJ1-2; D call uncertain. Germline V CDR1 and CDR2: SGHAT, FQNNGV. V gave up 0 bases and J gave up 2 bases, with 10 bases separating them. The CDR3 covers 15 residues. In DNA form, the CDR3 reads TGTGCCAGCAGCTTAGAACGTTCAGGAAACTATGGCTACACCTTC. Its translation is CASSLERSGNYGYTF.

This chain connects TRBV2 to TRBJ1-1; no clear D. V was shortened by 6 bases and J by 1 base, with 12 bases between the two germline ends. This CDR3 contains 14 residues. The germline V gene has CDR1 SNHLY and CDR2 FYNNEI. CDR3 coding DNA: TGTGCCAGCAGGATATCAGGTCCGAACACTGAAGCTTTCTTT. Amino acids: CASRISGPNTEAFF.

This clone was picked up a small number of times. The chain is built from TRBV25-1 and TRBJ1-2, with D unresolved. V was shortened by 8 bases and J by 4 bases, with 14 bases between the two germline ends. This CDR3 is 13 amino acids long. CDR1 MGHDK and CDR2 SYGVNS come from the germline V gene. CDR3 sequence reads: CASGEESSYGYTF. In DNA, the CDR3 is TGTGCCAGCGGGGAGGAATCTAGCTATGGCTACACCTTC.

The genes are TRBV5-1 and TRBJ1-5, with TRBD1 as a possible D gene (5 bases). The CDR3 consists of 16 residues. Germline V gives CDR1 SGHRS, CDR2 YFSETQ. V lost 2 bases to trimming and J lost 0 bases, with 12 bases between them. CDR3 sequence reads: CASSFDSLNSNQPQHF. CDR3 DNA: TGCGCCAGCAGCTTTGACAGCTTGAATAGCAATCAGCCCCAGCATTTT. Full variable domain (outside the CDR3, taken from reference TRBV5-1 and TRBJ1-5): KAGVTQTPRYLIKTRGQQVTLSCSPISGHRSVSWYQQTPGQGLQFLFEYFSETQRNKGNFPGRFSGRQFSNSRSEMNVSTLELGDSALYLCASSFDSLNSNQPQHFGDGTRLSIL.

The chain recombines TRBV5-5 with TRBJ2-7; tentative D call: TRBD1 (6 bases). Germline CDR1 and CDR2: SGHKS and YYEKEE (reference sequence). Between the trimmed V and J ends, which lost 0 bases and 0 bases, there was a span of 10 bases. The CDR3 totals 15 residues. The CDR3 sequence is CASSLAGESSYEQYF. CDR3 sequence (DNA): TGTGCCAGCAGCTTGGCAGGGGAAAGCTCCTACGAGCAGTACTTC. The whole variable domain, remainder taken from reference TRBV5-5 and TRBJ2-7, is DAGVTQSPTHLIKTRGQQVTLRCSPISGHKSVSWYQQVLGQGPQFIFQYYEKEERGRGNFPDRFSARQFPNYSSELNVNALLLGDSALYLCASSLAGESSYEQYFGPGTRLTVT.

V usage is TRBV15 and J usage is TRBJ1-4, with D hard to call. Trimming removed 0 bases from V and 6 bases from J, with 5 bases in between. Germline assignment: CDR1 LNHNV and CDR2 YYDKDF (reference sequence). The CDR3 totals 13 residues. For the CDR3, the DNA is TGTGCCACCAGCAGAGATCCAGATGAAAAACTGTTTTTT. This codes for CATSRDPDEKLFF.

This clone was recorded a few times. The chain joins TRBV19 to TRBJ1-5; possibly TRBD1 for D (5 bases). This CDR3 is 12 amino acids long. CDR1 is LNHDA and CDR2 is SQIVND in the germline V gene (reference sequence). Trimming cost V 7 bases and J 6 bases, with 10 bases left between them. The CDR3 sequence is CASTGLAQPQHF. The CDR3 nucleotides read TGTGCCAGTACAGGGCTGGCTCAGCCCCAGCATTTT.

The rearrangement joins TRBV5-4 to TRBJ2-3, with 11 positions matching TRBD2. Trimming cost V 5 bases and J 1 base; bases outside gene matches: 3. Germline values: CDR1 SGHNT, CDR2 YYREEE (reference sequence). The length of the CDR3 is 15 residues. This chain's CDR3 is CASSSGLAGTDTQYF. Here the CDR3 DNA reads TGTGCCAGCAGTTCGGGACTAGCGGGCACAGATACGCAGTATTTT.

The chain links TRBV19 to TRBJ2-1; weak D call: TRBD2 (6 bases). Deletions cut 3 bases from V and 0 bases from J, with 15 bases between. Looked up from germline, CDR1 is LNHDA and CDR2 is SQIVND (reference sequence). This CDR3 is built from 17 residues. In DNA form, the CDR3 reads TGTGCCAGTAGTATCTTCGGCGGGGCGAGCTCCTACAATGAGCAGTTCTTC. This sequence encodes CASSIFGGASSYNEQFF.

The chain carries TRBV24-1 and TRBJ2-7; 10 nucleotides match TRBD1. Germline V gene lookup returns CDR1 KGHDR and CDR2 SFDVKD. V lost 6 bases, J lost 6 bases, and 10 bases stayed unmatched. The CDR3 consists of 15 residues. The CDR3, as DNA: TGTGCCACCAGTAAGTCCGGGACAGGGGCGGGCGAGCAGTACTTC. Its protein is CATSKSGTGAGEQYF.

The chain recombines TRBV10-3 with TRBJ1-1, with D possibly TRBD1 on 6 matching bases. CDR3 size: 12 residues. Trimming cost V 10 bases and J 5 bases, with 14 bases left between them. Looked up from germline, CDR1 is ENHRY and CDR2 is SYGVKD. This chain's CDR3 is CASGGGRTEAFF. The CDR3, as DNA: TGTGCCAGCGGGGGCGGGAGGACTGAAGCTTTCTTT.

V usage is TRBV9 and J usage is TRBJ2-3, with TRBD2 matching over 11 bases. This CDR3 comprises 16 residues. The V segment lost 3 bases and the J segment 1 base; nucleotides outside the gene matches: 4. Germline V gene sequence: CDR1 SGDLS, CDR2 YYNGEE. CDR3 nucleotides: TGTGCCAGCAGCGCCTCACTAGCGGGAGGCACAGATACGCAGTATTTT. The encoded protein is CASSASLAGGTDTQYF.

This clone has more than one count but fewer than ten. This same CDR3 is encoded by further DNA sequences in the sample. J is TRBJ2-5 and V is TRBV29-1; 9 bases are a match to TRBD1. This CDR3 spans 14 amino acids. Trimming removed 6 bases from V and 1 base from J; junction bases left unmatched: 6. Germline V gives CDR1 SQVTM, CDR2 ANQGSEA. This CDR3 is CSVKDRGRQETQYF. The CDR3 DNA follows: TGCAGCGTCAAGGACAGGGGACGCCAAGAGACCCAGTACTTC. Filled out from reference TRBV29-1 and TRBJ2-5, the complete variable domain reads SAVISQKPSRDICQRGTSLTIQCQVDSQVTMMFWYRQQPGQSLTLIATANQGSEATYESGFVIDKFPISRPNLTFSTLTVSNMSPEDSSIYLCSVKDRGRQETQYFGPGTRLLVL.

This sequence joins TRBV28 and TRBJ2-7, with 11 bases aligning to TRBD2. V was clipped by 6 bases and J by 1 base; unmatched bases: 5. The CDR3 extends over 15 amino acids. The germline V gene encodes CDR1 MDHEN and CDR2 SYDVKM. The CDR3 reads CASSSGTSGSYEQYF. DNA of the CDR3: TGTGCCAGCAGCTCCGGGACTAGCGGTTCCTACGAGCAGTACTTC.

This chain uses TRBV2 with TRBJ2-2; 8 nucleotides line up with TRBD2. The CDR3 is 16 amino acids. Germline loops: CDR1 SNHLY, CDR2 FYNNEI. V was pared by 5 bases and J by 3 bases, with 8 bases of the junction left unmatched. In DNA, the CDR3 is TGTGCCAGCAGTATAATTGCGGGAGGTGACACCGGGGAGCTGTTTTTT. Its protein is CASSIIAGGDTGELFF.